This TCR beta chain appears in the sequencing data of a study of Ad26.COV2.S vaccination and SARS-CoV-2 variants. Whole-study results and caveats: Reportedly, spike-specific CD8+ and CD4+ T cell responses achieved substantial breadth once vaccination had taken place. Non-spike TCR breadth was similar in vaccine and placebo recipients.

As for this clone: No antigen is known for it.

The assay was immunoSEQ multiplex PCR, and TCRdb's table has in-frame clones only and misses some. This sample carries some 350,000 clones, under 95% of them seen once, and the ten largest clones take roughly 3.9%. The CDR3 runs to 15 residues. Germline CDR1 and CDR2: MNHEY and SMNVEV (reference sequence). Trimming cost V 3 bases and J 6 bases; bases outside gene matches: 6. This sample comprised peripheral blood, obtained after recovery from COVID-19. The rearrangement joins TRBV27 to TRBJ2-7, with TRBD1 matching over 12 bases. This clonotype originated in a human donor who had recovered from COVID-19. Here the CDR3 DNA reads TGTGCCAGCAGTTTTGGGACAGGGGGCCTTGTCGAGCAGTACTTC. Residues: CASSFGTGGLVEQYF.